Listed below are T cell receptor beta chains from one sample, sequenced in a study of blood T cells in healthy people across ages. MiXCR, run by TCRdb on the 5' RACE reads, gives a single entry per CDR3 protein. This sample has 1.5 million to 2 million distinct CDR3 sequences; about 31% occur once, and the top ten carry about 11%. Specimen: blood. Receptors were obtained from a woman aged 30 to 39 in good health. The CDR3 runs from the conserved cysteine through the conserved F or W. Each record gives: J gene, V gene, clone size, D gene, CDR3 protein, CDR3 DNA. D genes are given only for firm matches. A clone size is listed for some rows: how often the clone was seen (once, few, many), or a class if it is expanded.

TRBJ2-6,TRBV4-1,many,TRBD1,CASSQDEGAPGANVLTF,TGCGCCAGCAGCCAAGATGAGGGGGCCCCTGGGGCCAACGTCCTGACTTTC
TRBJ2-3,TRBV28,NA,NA,CASHQGRTGTQYF,TGTGCCAGCCACCAGGGCCGCACAGGTACGCAGTATTTT
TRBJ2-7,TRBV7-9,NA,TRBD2,CASSSPPSGPSYEQYF,TGTGCCAGCAGCTCGCCGCCTAGCGGACCCTCCTACGAGCAGTACTTC
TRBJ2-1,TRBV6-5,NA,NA,CASSYSRSRVNEQFF,TGTGCCAGCAGTTACTCGCGGTCCAGGGTAAATGAGCAGTTCTTC
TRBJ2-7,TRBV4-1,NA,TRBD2,CASSQEGTSGSYEQYF,TGCGCCAGCAGCCAAGAGGGGACTAGCGGATCCTACGAGCAGTACTTC
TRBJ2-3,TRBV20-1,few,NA,CSARVMDSTDTQYF,TGCAGTGCTAGAGTCATGGATTCCACAGATACGCAGTATTTT
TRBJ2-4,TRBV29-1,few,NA,CSVEGGRDSAKNIQYF,TGCAGCGTTGAAGGGGGCCGGGACTCTGCCAAAAACATTCAGTACTTC
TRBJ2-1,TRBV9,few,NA,CASSVEEQFF,TGTGCCAGCAGCGTAGAGGAGCAGTTCTTC
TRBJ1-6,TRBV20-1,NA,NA,CSARVVGSNKSSYNSPLHF,TGCAGTGCTAGAGTTGTAGGCAGCAACAAGAGCTCCTATAATTCACCCCTCCACTTT
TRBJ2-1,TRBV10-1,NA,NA,CASSESSAQKHNEQFF,TGCGCCAGCAGTGAGTCTTCAGCGCAAAAGCACAATGAGCAGTTCTTC
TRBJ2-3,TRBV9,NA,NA,CASSVAHADTQYF,TGTGCCAGCAGCGTAGCTCATGCAGATACGCAGTATTTT
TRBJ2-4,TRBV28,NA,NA,CASSSQGLFDKNIQYF,TGTGCCAGCAGTTCGCAGGGGCTCTTTGACAAAAACATTCAGTACTTC
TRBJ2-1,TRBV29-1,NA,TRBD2,CSAHPSGSSNEQFF,TGCAGCGCTCATCCTAGCGGGAGCTCTAATGAGCAGTTCTTC
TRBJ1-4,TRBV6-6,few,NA,CASSSFQEGNEKLFF,TGTGCCAGCAGTTCCTTCCAGGAGGGGAATGAAAAACTGTTTTTT
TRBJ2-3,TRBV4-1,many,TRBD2,CASSQEIGGRVQYF,TGCGCCAGCAGCCAAGAAATAGGCGGGAGAGTGCAGTATTTT
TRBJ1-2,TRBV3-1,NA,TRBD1,CASSATTGEAYGYIF,TGCGCCAGCAGCGCGACTACAGGGGAAGCCTATGGCTACATCTTC
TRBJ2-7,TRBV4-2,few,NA,CASSQEMGKTYEQYF,TGTGCCAGCAGCCAAGAGATGGGCAAGACCTACGAGCAGTACTTC